This T cell receptor beta chain was sequenced in a study of radiotherapy plus CTLA-4 blockade in lung cancer. Study overall: 15% to 20% of patients responded objectively, and around 32% achieved disease control. Findings of the study overall: Dynamics of early blood T cell clones, together with interferon-beta, were reportedly the best predictors of response. Researchers report tumor-derived TCR clones expanding in blood after radiotherapy plus ipilimumab.

This clone was counted once. The antigen remains unidentified. Chemo-refractory metastatic non-small-cell lung cancer patients underwent focal radiation alongside CTLA-4 blockade with ipilimumab. The CDR3 is 15 residues long. The germline V gene encodes CDR1 SGDLS and CDR2 YYNGEE. Unmatched junction bases numbered 8, after V lost 3 bases and J lost 9 bases. Libraries were prepared by immunoSEQ multiplex PCR; TCRdb keeps only in-frame clonotypes and omits some of them. This table has tens of thousands of clones, 75% to 85% appearing once. The receptor comes from a human donor with non-small cell lung cancer who had a partial response to radiotherapy plus ipilimumab. V usage is TRBV9 and J usage is TRBJ1-6, with TRBD1 identical over 8 bases. This specimen consisted of peripheral blood, obtained from a patient treated with radiotherapy plus ipilimumab. CDR3 amino acids: CASSETGAVGSPLHF. The CDR3 DNA sequence: TGTGCCAGCAGCGAGACAGGGGCGGTGGGTTCACCCCTCCACTTT.